The sequence of this TCR beta chain was determined in a study of a mutant IDH1 vaccine in newly diagnosed glioma. Study observations and caveats: Among all patients, vaccine-induced immune responses occurred in around 94%.

A note on this clone: Its cognate antigen is unknown.

Stated time point: week 47, end of study. Vaccination comprised doses that each held 300 ug of mutant IDH1 20-mer peptide, plus topical imiquimod. This table comes from immunoSEQ multiplex PCR, and its TCRdb copy is limited to in-frame clones, with some not included. The data contain tens of thousands of clones, 80% to 85% of them singletons. Sample: PBMCs, taken from a glioma patient whose treatment included an IDH1 peptide vaccine. This receptor was taken from a woman between 50 and 59 years old with glioma.

CDR3 DNA sequence: TGTGCCAGCAGTTACTCGATCAGTGCCGACGAGCAGTACTTC. This gives the protein CASSYSISADEQYF. The chain carries TRBV6-5 and TRBJ2-7; no definite D call. V shed 0 bases and J shed 5 bases, with 11 bases lying between them. CDR3 size: 14 residues. Germline-derived CDR1 and CDR2 are MNHEY and SVGAGI.